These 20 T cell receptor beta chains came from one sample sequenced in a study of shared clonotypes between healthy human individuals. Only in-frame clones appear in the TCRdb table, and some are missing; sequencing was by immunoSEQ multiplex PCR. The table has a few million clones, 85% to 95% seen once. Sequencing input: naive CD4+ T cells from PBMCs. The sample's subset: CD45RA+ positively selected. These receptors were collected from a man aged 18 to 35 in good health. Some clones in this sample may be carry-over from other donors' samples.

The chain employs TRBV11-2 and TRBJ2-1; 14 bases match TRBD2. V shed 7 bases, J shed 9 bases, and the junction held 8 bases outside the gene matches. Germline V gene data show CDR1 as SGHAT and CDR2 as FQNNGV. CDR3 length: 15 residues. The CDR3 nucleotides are TGTGCCAGCACGAGACTAGCGGGAGGGAACGTTGAGCAGTTCTTC. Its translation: CASTRLAGGNVEQFF.

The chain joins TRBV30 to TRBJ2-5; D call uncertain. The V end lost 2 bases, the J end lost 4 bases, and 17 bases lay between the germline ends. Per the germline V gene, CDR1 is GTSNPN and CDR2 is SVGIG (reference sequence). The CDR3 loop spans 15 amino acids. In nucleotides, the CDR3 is TGTGCCTGGAGTCCACTCGGGCCGTCGGGAGAGACCCAGTACTTC. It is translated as CAWSPLGPSGETQYF.

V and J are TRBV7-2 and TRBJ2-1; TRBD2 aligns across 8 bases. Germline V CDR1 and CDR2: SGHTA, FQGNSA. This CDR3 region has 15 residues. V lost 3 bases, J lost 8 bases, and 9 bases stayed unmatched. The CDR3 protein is CASSLRSGTRDEQFF. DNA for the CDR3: TGTGCCAGCAGCTTGAGGTCCGGGACTAGAGATGAGCAGTTCTTC.

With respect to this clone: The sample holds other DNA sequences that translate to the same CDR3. CDR3 sequence: CASSTGLGNTEAFF. DNA for the CDR3: TGTGCCAGTAGTACGGGGTTGGGGAACACTGAAGCTTTCTTT. This chain joins TRBV19 and TRBJ1-1; no definite D call. Germline V gene lookup returns CDR1 LNHDA and CDR2 SQIVND (reference sequence). The CDR3 is 14 residues long. V was trimmed by 4 bases and J by 1 base, leaving 10 bases between them.

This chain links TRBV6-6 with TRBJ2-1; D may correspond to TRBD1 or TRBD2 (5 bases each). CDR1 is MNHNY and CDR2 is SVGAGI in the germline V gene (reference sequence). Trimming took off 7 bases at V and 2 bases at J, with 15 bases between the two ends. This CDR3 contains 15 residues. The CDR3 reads CASTLPGRAYNEQFF. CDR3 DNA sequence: TGTGCCAGCACCCTCCCGGGACGGGCCTACAATGAGCAGTTCTTC.

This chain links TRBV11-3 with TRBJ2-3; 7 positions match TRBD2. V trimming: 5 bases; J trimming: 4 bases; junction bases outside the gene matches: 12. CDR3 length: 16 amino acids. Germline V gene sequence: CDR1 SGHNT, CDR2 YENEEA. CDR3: CASSPGAGTSADTQYF. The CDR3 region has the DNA TGTGCCAGCAGCCCCGGAGCGGGAACTTCCGCAGATACGCAGTATTTT.

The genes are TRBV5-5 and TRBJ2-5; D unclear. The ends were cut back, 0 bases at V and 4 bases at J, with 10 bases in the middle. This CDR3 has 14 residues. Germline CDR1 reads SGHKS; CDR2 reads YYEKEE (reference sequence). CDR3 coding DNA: TGTGCCAGCAGCTTGGTCCCCGACCGAGAGACCCAGTACTTC. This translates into CASSLVPDRETQYF.

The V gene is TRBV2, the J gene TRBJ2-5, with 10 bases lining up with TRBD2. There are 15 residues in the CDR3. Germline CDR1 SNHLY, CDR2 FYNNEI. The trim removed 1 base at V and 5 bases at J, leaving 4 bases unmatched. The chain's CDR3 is CASSEVVSGGETQYF. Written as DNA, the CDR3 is TGTGCCAGCAGTGAAGTGGTTAGCGGGGGGGAGACCCAGTACTTC.

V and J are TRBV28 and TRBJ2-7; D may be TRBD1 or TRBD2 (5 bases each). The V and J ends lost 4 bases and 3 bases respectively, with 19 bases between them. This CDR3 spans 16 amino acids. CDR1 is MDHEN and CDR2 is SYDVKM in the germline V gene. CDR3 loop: CASSSLGTEHYYEQYF. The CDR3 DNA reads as TGTGCCAGCAGTTCCCTCGGGACGGAACATTACTACGAGCAGTACTTC.

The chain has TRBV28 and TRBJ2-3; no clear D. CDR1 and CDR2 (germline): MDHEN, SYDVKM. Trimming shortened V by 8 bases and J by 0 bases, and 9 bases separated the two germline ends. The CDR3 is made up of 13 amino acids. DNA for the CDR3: TGTGCCAGCCTTACACCTAGCACAGATACGCAGTATTTT. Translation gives CASLTPSTDTQYF.

The CDR3 region is CASSVVGDTNTEAFF. The CDR3 bases are TGTGCCAGCAGCGTAGTGGGGGACACGAACACTGAAGCTTTCTTT. The rearrangement links TRBV9 to TRBJ1-1, with D tentatively TRBD1 (6 bases). V lost 0 bases, J lost 1 base, and 10 bases lay in between. CDR1 and CDR2 (germline): SGDLS, YYNGEE. This CDR3 has 15 residues.

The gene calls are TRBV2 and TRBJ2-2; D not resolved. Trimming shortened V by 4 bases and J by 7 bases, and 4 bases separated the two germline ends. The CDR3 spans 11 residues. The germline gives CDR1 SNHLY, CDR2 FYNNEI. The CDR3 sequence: CASSVFGELFF. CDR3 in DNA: TGTGCCAGCAGTGTTTTCGGGGAGCTGTTTTTT.

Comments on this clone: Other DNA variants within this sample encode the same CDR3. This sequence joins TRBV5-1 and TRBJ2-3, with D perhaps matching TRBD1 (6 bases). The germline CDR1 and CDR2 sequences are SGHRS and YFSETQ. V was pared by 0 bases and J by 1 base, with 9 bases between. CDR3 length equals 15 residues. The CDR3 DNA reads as TGCGCCAGCAGCTTGGCAGGGGTTGGCACAGATACGCAGTATTTT. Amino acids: CASSLAGVGTDTQYF.

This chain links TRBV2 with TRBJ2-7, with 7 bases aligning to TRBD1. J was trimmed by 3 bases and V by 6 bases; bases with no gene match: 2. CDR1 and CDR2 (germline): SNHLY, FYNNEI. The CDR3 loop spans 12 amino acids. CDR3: CASRDRIYEQYF. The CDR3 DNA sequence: TGTGCCAGCAGGGACAGGATCTACGAGCAGTACTTC.

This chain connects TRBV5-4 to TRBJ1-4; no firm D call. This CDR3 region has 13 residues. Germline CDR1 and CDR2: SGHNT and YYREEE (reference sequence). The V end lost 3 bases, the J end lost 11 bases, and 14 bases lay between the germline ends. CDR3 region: CASSSNGSRKLFF. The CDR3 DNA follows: TGTGCCAGCAGCTCTAACGGTTCTCGGAAACTGTTTTTT.

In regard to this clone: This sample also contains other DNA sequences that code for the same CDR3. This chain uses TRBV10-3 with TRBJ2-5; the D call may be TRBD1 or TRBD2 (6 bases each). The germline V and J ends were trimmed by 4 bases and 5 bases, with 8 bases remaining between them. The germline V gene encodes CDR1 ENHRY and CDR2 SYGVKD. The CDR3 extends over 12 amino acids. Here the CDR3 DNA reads TGTGCCATCAGTGGAGGGGGGGAGACCCAGTACTTC. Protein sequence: CAISGGGETQYF.

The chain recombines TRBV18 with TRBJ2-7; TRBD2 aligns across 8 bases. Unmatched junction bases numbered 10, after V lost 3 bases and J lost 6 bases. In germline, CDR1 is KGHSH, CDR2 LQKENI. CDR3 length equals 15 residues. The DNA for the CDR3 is TGTGCCAGCTCACCGCAGGGGACTAGGGGACCCGAGCAGTACTTC. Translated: CASSPQGTRGPEQYF.

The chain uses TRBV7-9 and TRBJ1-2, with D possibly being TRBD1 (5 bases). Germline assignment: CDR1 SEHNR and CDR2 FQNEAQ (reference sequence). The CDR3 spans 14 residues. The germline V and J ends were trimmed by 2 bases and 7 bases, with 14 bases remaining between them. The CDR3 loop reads CASSLSAGSGGYTF. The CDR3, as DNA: TGTGCCAGCAGCTTATCAGCAGGGTCGGGTGGCTACACCTTC.

The CDR3 DNA is TGCGCCAGCAGCTTGCAACAGGAGCGGGGAGAGACCCAGTACTTC. Its translation: CASSLQQERGETQYF. The rearrangement uses TRBV5-1 and TRBJ2-5, with 7 bases aligning to TRBD2. CDR1 is SGHRS, CDR2 YFSETQ, per germline. The CDR3 is 15 residues long. V was pared by 1 base and J by 4 bases, with 7 bases of the junction left unmatched.

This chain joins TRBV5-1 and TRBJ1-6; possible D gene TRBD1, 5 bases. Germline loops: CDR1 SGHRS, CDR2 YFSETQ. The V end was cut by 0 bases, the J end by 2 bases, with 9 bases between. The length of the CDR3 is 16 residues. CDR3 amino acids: CASSLERQTYNSPLHF. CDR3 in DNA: TGCGCCAGCAGCTTGGAGCGACAGACCTATAATTCACCCCTCCACTTT.